The present T cell receptor (beta chain) was sequenced within a study of neurological immune-mediated disorders. Germline trimming cut 3 bases from V and 6 bases from J; bases unmatched to any gene: 10. Germline values: CDR1 LNHNV, CDR2 YYDKDF (reference sequence). The CDR3 covers 15 residues. Time point meaning: technical triplicate 1. PBMCs stored at -80 C, numbering 2 million, were the origin of the unsorted libraries. Findings and caveats of the study: The absence of shared CDR3 amino acid sequences among expanded clones across subjects suggests private repertoires in all groups.

This clonotype was detected ten times or more. The antigen is undetermined. The cDNA was produced through 5'RACE with 10-nucleotide random UMIs. MiXCR was run by TCRdb on the 5' RACE reads, yielding one entry per CDR3 protein. The table records tens of thousands of distinct CDR3 sequences, 8.5% to 14% of them present only once. The receptor's source is a man between 60 and 70 years old with HTLV-1-associated myelopathy (HAM/TSP). The sample taken for sequencing was PBMCs. The genes are TRBV15 and TRBJ2-7; 8 nucleotides line up with TRBD1. The CDR3 region is CATSSQTGVSSEQYF. The DNA of the CDR3 is TGTGCCACCAGCAGTCAGACAGGGGTCTCTTCCGAGCAGTACTTC.